This T cell receptor beta chain was found in a study of T cell repertoires in cytomegalovirus infection. Study background: Researchers turned to recently identified HLA-C-restricted CMV epitopes as well as well-studied HLA-B-restricted ones. Public signatures in TCR beta pointed to CMV infection and matching HLA type. Study results and limitations: CMV-specific HLA-C-restricted TCR beta clonotypes dominated the ex vivo response. Totalled public TCR beta family frequency picked out people who carried CMV plus the relevant HLA.

MiXCR, applied by TCRdb to the reads, yields one record per CDR3 protein. The sample includes roughly 500,000 distinct CDR3 sequences, approximately 40% of them seen just once. Per the germline V gene, CDR1 is SGHAT and CDR2 is FQNNGV. Unmatched junction bases numbered 15, after V lost 5 bases and J lost 2 bases. The CDR3 has 18 amino acids. As to this clonotype: Its specificity is unknown.

Specimen: cultured PBMCs, collected from culture after CMV antigen stimulation. The V and J genes are TRBV11-2 and TRBJ2-7; 10 bases are a match to TRBD2. The sequence was collected from a human donor in good health (CMV status not recorded). Some clones in this sample may be carry-over from other donors' samples. The CDR3 DNA is TGTGCCAGCAGCCCGCCCTCCCTACTAGCGGGGCATACCTACGAGCAGTACTTC. Protein product: CASSPPSLLAGHTYEQYF.